The 8 T cell receptor beta chains in this list originate from one sample, sequenced in a study of T cell repertoires in cytomegalovirus infection. TCRdb re-called the reads through MiXCR, storing one row per CDR3 protein. The sample has roughly 280,000 distinct CDR3 sequences; roughly 13% are singletons. The sequenced sample consisted of PBMCs. These receptor sequences come from a human donor in good health (CMV status not recorded). Some clones in this sample may be carry-over from other donors' samples.

This clonotype was counted only a few times. The chain combines TRBV29-1 with TRBJ1-5; 7 bases agree with TRBD1. V was pared by 7 bases and J by 0 bases, with 3 bases of the junction left unmatched. The CDR3 extends over 13 amino acids. The germline V gene has CDR1 SQVTM and CDR2 ANQGSEA. The CDR3 coding sequence is TGCAGCGCCGGGACAGCTAGCAATCAGCCCCAGCATTTT. Protein sequence: CSAGTASNQPQHF.

This chain uses TRBV3-1 with TRBJ2-7; D is unresolved. CDR1 and CDR2 from the germline V gene are LGHDT and YNNKEL (reference sequence). The V and J ends lost 0 bases and 3 bases respectively, with 3 bases between them. The CDR3 is 12 amino acids. The CDR3 nucleotides read TGTGCCAGCAGCCAAGACCGCTACGAGCAGTACTTC. Encoded protein: CASSQDRYEQYF.

Only a few counts were recorded for this clonotype. The V call is TRBV28, the J call TRBJ2-1, with D possibly TRBD2 on 5 matching bases. The V gene lost 8 bases and the J gene lost 0 bases, with 5 bases spanning the gap. Germline V gives CDR1 MDHEN, CDR2 SYDVKM. The length of the CDR3 is 12 residues. CDR3: CASGSSYNEQFF. The CDR3 bases are TGTGCCAGCGGGAGCTCCTACAATGAGCAGTTCTTC. Variable domain in full (rest from reference TRBV28 and TRBJ2-1): DVKVTQSSRYLVKRTGEKVFLECVQDMDHENMFWYRQDPGLGLRLIYFSYDVKMKEKGDIPEGYSVSREKKERFSLILESASTNQTSMYLCASGSSYNEQFFGPGTRLTVL.

This clonotype was picked up a small number of times. Written as DNA, the CDR3 is TGTGCCAGCAGCTTGGCCAGTATGGGCACCGGGGAGCTGTTTTTT. Encoded protein: CASSLASMGTGELFF. The rearrangement links TRBV5-4 to TRBJ2-2; D uncertain. There are 15 residues in the CDR3. The germline V gene encodes CDR1 SGHNT and CDR2 YYREEE (reference sequence). V lost 0 bases to trimming and J lost 4 bases, with 10 bases between them.

In its sample, this clonotype was seen many times. J is TRBJ1-6 and V is TRBV5-1; weak D call: TRBD1 (6 bases). CDR1 SGHRS and CDR2 YFSETQ come from the germline V gene. V lost 0 bases to trimming and J lost 9 bases, with 13 bases between them. CDR3 length: 15 amino acids. In DNA form, the CDR3 reads TGCGCCAGCAGCTTGGAGGCAGGGGCGGGTTCACCCCTCCACTTT. Translation gives CASSLEAGAGSPLHF.

In this sample, this clonotype turned up a few times. The chain carries TRBV12-3 or TRBV12-4 and TRBJ1-1, with D hard to call. The V end lost 3 bases, the J end lost 10 bases, and 15 bases lay between the germline ends. This CDR3 has 13 amino acids. Here the CDR3 reads CASSFLAANGAFF. CDR3 sequence (DNA): TGTGCCAGCAGTTTTTTAGCCGCTAACGGAGCTTTCTTT.

In this sample, this clonotype turned up a few times. The rearrangement joins TRBV2 to TRBJ1-2; tentatively, D is TRBD1 (5 bases). Germline CDR1 SNHLY, CDR2 FYNNEI. Trimming removed 2 bases from V and 8 bases from J, with 12 bases in between. The CDR3 is made up of 13 amino acids. The CDR3 is CASSETQGVGYTF. The CDR3 DNA reads as TGTGCCAGCAGTGAAACGCAGGGTGTCGGCTACACCTTC.

The sample holds a few counts of this clonotype. The V gene is TRBV12-5, the J gene TRBJ2-5; TRBD1 or TRBD2 may be the D gene (5 bases each). Looked up from germline, CDR1 is LGHNT and CDR2 is FRNRAP. The CDR3 sequence is 15 residues long. Trimming took off 7 bases at V and 4 bases at J, with 19 bases between the two ends. CDR3 sequence (DNA): TGTGCTAGTGCCTTTCCGGGACGAGTCGGAGAGACCCAGTACTTC. Translated, it gives CASAFPGRVGETQYF. Looking up the rest from reference TRBV12-5 and TRBJ2-5 gives the full variable domain: DARVTQTPRHKVTEMGQEVTMRCQPILGHNTVFWYRQTMMQGLELLAYFRNRAPLDDSGMPKDRFSAEMPDATLATLKIQPSEPRDSAVYFCASAFPGRVGETQYFGPGTRLLVL.